This is a list of T cell receptor beta chains from one sample in a study of Graves' ophthalmopathy and Graves' hyperthyroidism. TCRdb analysed the multiplex PCR reads with MiXCR anew, one entry per CDR3 protein. Of 650,000 to 900,000 distinct CDR3 sequences listed, approximately 40% are singletons. The specimen sequenced was peripheral blood. The receptor set was obtained from an adult man with Graves' ophthalmopathy. Each CDR3 is given with its conserved first and last residue. Fields, in order: J gene, clone size, D gene, V gene, CDR3 protein, CDR3 DNA. D genes are given only for firm matches. Rows may omit the clone size; those that give it use once, few, many or a size class.

j_call: TRBJ1-1
clone_size: few
d_call: .
v_call: TRBV28
cdr3_aa: CASSSLARGAEAFF
cdr3_nt: TGTGCCAGCAGTAGCCTCGCGAGGGGCGCAGAAGCTTTCTTT

j_call: TRBJ1-2
clone_size: .
d_call: TRBD1
v_call: TRBV19
cdr3_aa: CASSMDIQGAAGYTF
cdr3_nt: TGTGCCAGTAGTATGGATATACAGGGGGCGGCTGGCTACACCTTC

j_call: TRBJ1-6
clone_size: .
d_call: .
v_call: TRBV29-1
cdr3_aa: CSVEQARDSPLHF
cdr3_nt: TGCAGCGTTGAACAGGCTCGTGATTCACCCCTCCACTTT

j_call: TRBJ1-6
clone_size: many
d_call: .
v_call: TRBV2
cdr3_aa: CASRGQALHF
cdr3_nt: TGTGCCAGCAGGGGGCAGGCCCTCCACTTT

j_call: TRBJ2-7
clone_size: .
d_call: TRBD1
v_call: TRBV20-1
cdr3_aa: CSARDRTGGVYKQYF
cdr3_nt: TGCAGTGCTAGAGATAGGACAGGGGGCGTCTACAAGCAGTACTTC

j_call: TRBJ2-7
clone_size: few
d_call: TRBD1
v_call: TRBV25-1
cdr3_aa: CASSFNRGLEQYF
cdr3_nt: TGTGCCAGCAGTTTCAACAGGGGGCTCGAGCAGTACTTC

j_call: TRBJ1-1
clone_size: .
d_call: .
v_call: TRBV12-3/TRBV12-4
cdr3_aa: CASGLAPDLEAFF
cdr3_nt: TGTGCTAGTGGTTTGGCACCGGACTTAGAAGCTTTCTTT

j_call: TRBJ1-4
clone_size: .
d_call: TRBD1
v_call: TRBV24-1
cdr3_aa: CATSYGTGAEKLFF
cdr3_nt: TGTGCCACCAGTTACGGGACAGGGGCTGAAAAACTGTTTTTT

j_call: TRBJ1-2
clone_size: many
d_call: .
v_call: TRBV12-3/TRBV12-4
cdr3_aa: CASSLGRDGYTF
cdr3_nt: TGTGCCAGCAGTTTAGGCAGGGATGGCTACACCTTC

j_call: TRBJ2-7
clone_size: .
d_call: TRBD2
v_call: TRBV9
cdr3_aa: CASSDSPGEREEQYF
cdr3_nt: TGTGCCAGCAGTGATTCGCCGGGGGAGCGGGAAGAGCAGTACTTC

j_call: TRBJ2-5
clone_size: few
d_call: TRBD1
v_call: TRBV7-9
cdr3_aa: CASSFFQKQGAEETQYF
cdr3_nt: TGTGCCAGCAGCTTTTTTCAGAAACAGGGGGCTGAAGAGACCCAGTACTTC

j_call: TRBJ2-5
clone_size: many
d_call: .
v_call: TRBV7-2
cdr3_aa: CASSPGFRVGETQYF
cdr3_nt: TGTGCCAGCAGCCCCGGTTTCAGGGTCGGGGAGACCCAGTACTTC

j_call: TRBJ2-5
clone_size: many
d_call: TRBD2
v_call: TRBV10-3
cdr3_aa: CASRGQGLAEETQYF
cdr3_nt: TGTGCCAGCCGGGGCCAAGGACTAGCGGAAGAGACCCAGTACTTC

j_call: TRBJ2-7
clone_size: many
d_call: .
v_call: TRBV29-1
cdr3_aa: CSVERQGGNEQYF
cdr3_nt: TGCAGCGTTGAAAGGCAGGGGGGCAACGAGCAGTACTTC

j_call: TRBJ1-4
clone_size: .
d_call: .
v_call: TRBV10-3
cdr3_aa: CASTRERAEKLFF
cdr3_nt: TGTGCCAGCACTCGTGAGAGGGCAGAAAAACTGTTTTTT

j_call: TRBJ1-6
clone_size: .
d_call: .
v_call: TRBV10-3
cdr3_aa: CASSYLRAQSNSPLHF
cdr3_nt: TGTGCCAGCAGTTACCTCAGGGCACAAAGTAATTCACCCCTCCACTTT

j_call: TRBJ2-6
clone_size: few
d_call: .
v_call: TRBV7-2
cdr3_aa: CASSLFGRTVISGANVLTF
cdr3_nt: TGTGCCAGCAGCTTATTTGGGAGGACAGTAATCTCTGGGGCCAACGTCCTGACTTTC

j_call: TRBJ2-3
clone_size: many
d_call: TRBD2
v_call: TRBV2
cdr3_aa: CASSDLAVTDTQYF
cdr3_nt: TGTGCCAGCAGCGATCTAGCGGTGACAGATACGCAGTATTTT

j_call: TRBJ2-2
clone_size: .
d_call: TRBD2
v_call: TRBV2
cdr3_aa: CASSEWRGSGRPLGTGELFF
cdr3_nt: TGTGCCAGCAGTGAATGGAGGGGTAGCGGGAGACCCTTGGGCACCGGGGAGCTGTTTTTT

j_call: TRBJ2-7
clone_size: .
d_call: .
v_call: TRBV15
cdr3_aa: CATSRGTATYEQYF
cdr3_nt: TGTGCCACCAGCAGAGGGACAGCAACCTACGAGCAGTACTTC

j_call: TRBJ1-2
clone_size: few
d_call: TRBD1
v_call: TRBV5-4
cdr3_aa: CASSRGDRAANYGYTF
cdr3_nt: TGTGCCAGCAGCCGAGGGGACAGGGCAGCTAACTATGGCTACACCTTC

j_call: TRBJ2-7
clone_size: .
d_call: .
v_call: TRBV12-3/TRBV12-4
cdr3_aa: CASSQVRGSEQYF
cdr3_nt: TGTGCCAGCAGCCAAGTTCGAGGTTCCGAGCAGTACTTC

j_call: TRBJ1-2
clone_size: .
d_call: .
v_call: TRBV5-4
cdr3_aa: CASSQDARADYGYTF
cdr3_nt: TGTGCCAGCAGCCAAGATGCCAGGGCGGACTATGGCTACACCTTC

j_call: TRBJ2-5
clone_size: .
d_call: TRBD2
v_call: TRBV7-9
cdr3_aa: CASSLGTSGRGETQYF
cdr3_nt: TGTGCCAGCAGCTTAGGGACTAGCGGGAGAGGGGAGACCCAGTACTTC

j_call: TRBJ1-5
clone_size: .
d_call: .
v_call: TRBV25-1
cdr3_aa: CASSAQLEQPQHF
cdr3_nt: TGTGCCAGCTCAGCCCAACTAGAGCAGCCCCAGCATTTT

j_call: TRBJ1-5
clone_size: .
d_call: .
v_call: TRBV24-1
cdr3_aa: CASSPSAPTFGNQPQHF
cdr3_nt: TGTGCCAGCAGTCCCAGCGCTCCCACCTTCGGCAATCAGCCCCAGCATTTT

j_call: TRBJ2-2
clone_size: .
d_call: .
v_call: TRBV7-8
cdr3_aa: CASSLGTASGELFF
cdr3_nt: TGTGCCAGCAGCTTAGGGACTGCCTCCGGGGAGCTGTTTTTT

j_call: TRBJ2-5
clone_size: .
d_call: .
v_call: TRBV29-1
cdr3_aa: CSAREAGKQVQYF
cdr3_nt: TGCAGCGCCAGGGAGGCGGGGAAACAGGTCCAGTACTTC

j_call: TRBJ1-2
clone_size: .
d_call: .
v_call: TRBV7-9
cdr3_aa: CASSQDGRTSYGYTF
cdr3_nt: TGTGCCAGCAGCCAAGACGGACGGACGAGCTATGGCTACACCTTC

j_call: TRBJ1-1
clone_size: few
d_call: .
v_call: TRBV20-1
cdr3_aa: CSASDRELGGVSWTEAFF
cdr3_nt: TGCAGTGCTAGCGATCGAGAACTGGGGGGCGTCAGTTGGACTGAAGCTTTCTTT

j_call: TRBJ2-5
clone_size: many
d_call: TRBD2
v_call: TRBV10-1
cdr3_aa: CASSPGREAETQYF
cdr3_nt: TGCGCCAGCAGCCCGGGGCGGGAGGCAGAGACCCAGTACTTC

j_call: TRBJ1-4
clone_size: .
d_call: .
v_call: TRBV29-1
cdr3_aa: CSLGTTNEKLFF
cdr3_nt: TGCAGCTTGGGTACAACTAATGAAAAACTGTTTTTT

j_call: TRBJ1-5
clone_size: many
d_call: .
v_call: TRBV24-1
cdr3_aa: CATSDYGQTEPQHF
cdr3_nt: TGTGCCACCAGTGACTATGGACAGACCGAGCCCCAGCATTTT

j_call: TRBJ1-1
clone_size: .
d_call: TRBD1
v_call: TRBV29-1
cdr3_aa: CSVDSGYKQGDTEAFF
cdr3_nt: TGCAGCGTTGATTCGGGGTATAAACAGGGGGACACTGAAGCTTTCTTT

j_call: TRBJ1-1
clone_size: .
d_call: .
v_call: TRBV12-3/TRBV12-4
cdr3_aa: CASKHGHSNTEAFF
cdr3_nt: TGTGCCAGCAAACATGGGCATTCGAACACTGAAGCTTTCTTT

j_call: TRBJ1-2
clone_size: many
d_call: .
v_call: TRBV2
cdr3_aa: CASILYGYTF
cdr3_nt: TGTGCCAGCATTCTCTACGGCTACACCTTC

j_call: TRBJ1-6
clone_size: once
d_call: .
v_call: TRBV11-1
cdr3_aa: CASRLGGSPLHF
cdr3_nt: TGTGCCAGCCGCTTAGGAGGGTCCCCCCTCCACTTT

j_call: TRBJ2-2
clone_size: .
d_call: .
v_call: TRBV7-9
cdr3_aa: CASSYVASANTGELFF
cdr3_nt: TGTGCCAGCAGTTATGTGGCTAGCGCGAACACCGGGGAGCTGTTTTTT

j_call: TRBJ1-4
clone_size: many
d_call: TRBD1
v_call: TRBV10-3
cdr3_aa: CAISNRGANEKLFF
cdr3_nt: TGTGCCATCAGTAACAGGGGAGCTAATGAAAAACTGTTTTTT

j_call: TRBJ1-1
clone_size: .
d_call: TRBD1
v_call: TRBV7-8
cdr3_aa: CASSSPGQGMNTEAFF
cdr3_nt: TGTGCCAGCAGCTCCCCGGGACAGGGAATGAACACTGAAGCTTTCTTT

j_call: TRBJ2-7
clone_size: few
d_call: TRBD1
v_call: TRBV7-9
cdr3_aa: CASTSRGGPQYF
cdr3_nt: TGTGCCAGCACCTCAAGAGGGGGCCCCCAGTACTTC

j_call: TRBJ2-7
clone_size: .
d_call: .
v_call: TRBV7-6
cdr3_aa: CASSHRGGFLGEQYF
cdr3_nt: TGTGCCAGCAGCCACCGCGGAGGGTTTTTGGGGGAGCAGTACTTC

j_call: TRBJ2-5
clone_size: .
d_call: TRBD2
v_call: TRBV7-9
cdr3_aa: CASSPNVRGGETQYF
cdr3_nt: TGTGCCAGCAGCCCAAACGTCCGGGGGGGGGAGACCCAGTACTTC

j_call: TRBJ2-5
clone_size: many
d_call: .
v_call: TRBV2
cdr3_aa: CASSVDGMGTQYF
cdr3_nt: TGTGCCAGCAGTGTCGATGGAATGGGGACCCAGTACTTC